This T cell receptor (beta chain) comes out of a study of cytomegalovirus exposure and HLA in healthy donors. Study-wide results and limits: Most of the CMV-associated TCR beta chains (in a later analysis) appeared to be HLA-restricted. It was confirmed in vitro that a few of the CMV-associated chains were specific for CMV antigens.

The PCR had 60 Vbeta and 13 Jbeta primers. Clones were read by immunoSEQ multiplex PCR, and TCRdb kept only the in-frame ones, dropping some. The profile shows more than 110,000 clones, more than 75% of them singletons. Concerning this clone: Antigen: not known.

This CDR3 region has 15 residues. The germline V gene encodes CDR1 KGHSH and CDR2 LQKENI. Trimming cost V 3 bases and J 8 bases, with 19 bases left between them. The genes are TRBV18 and TRBJ1-2, with a tentative D call TRBD1 (5 bases). The origin of this receptor is a female donor in good health and CMV-seronegative. Sequences were obtained from PBMCs. For the CDR3, the DNA is TGTGCCAGCTCACCCTCCAGAGTTCTGGAGGGGGGCTACACCTTC. Its translation: CASSPSRVLEGGYTF. Full variable domain (outside the CDR3, taken from reference TRBV18 and TRBJ1-2): NAGVMQNPRHLVRRRGQEARLRCSPMKGHSHVYWYRQLPEEGLKFMVYLQKENIIDESGMPKERFSAEFPKEGPSILRIQQVVRGDSAAYFCASSPSRVLEGGYTFGSGTRLTVV.